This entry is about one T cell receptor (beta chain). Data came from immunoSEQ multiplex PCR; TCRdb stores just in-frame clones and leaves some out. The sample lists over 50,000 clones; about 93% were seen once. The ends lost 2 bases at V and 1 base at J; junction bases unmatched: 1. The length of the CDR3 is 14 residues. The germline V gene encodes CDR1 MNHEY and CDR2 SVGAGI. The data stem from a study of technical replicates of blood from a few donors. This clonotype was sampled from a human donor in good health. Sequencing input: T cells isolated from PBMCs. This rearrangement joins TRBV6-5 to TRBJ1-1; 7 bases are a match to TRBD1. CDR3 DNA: TGTGCCAGCAGTTACGGGGACAGGAACACTGAAGCTTTCTTT. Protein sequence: CASSYGDRNTEAFF.